These 28 T cell receptor beta chains came from one sample sequenced in a study of prognosis after radiotherapy for stage I lung cancer. Amplicons of TCR beta CDR3 were generated from genomic DNA by two-round multiplex PCR. Amplification in first-round PCR relied on primers specific to each TRBV and TRBJ gene. One entry per CDR3 protein results from TCRdb running MiXCR on the multiplex PCR reads. This sample yields around 51,000 distinct CDR3 sequences, of which less than 35% are seen a single time; 9.2% belongs to the top ten. The source material was PBMCs, sampled before or after stereotactic body radiation therapy (not recorded which). Receptor source: a donor over 45 with non-small cell lung cancer.

This clonotype was detected ten times or more. The J gene is TRBJ2-3, the V gene TRBV20-1, with D possibly TRBD2 on 5 matching bases. Trimming left V 0 bases short and J 2 bases short, with 12 bases between. Germline V lookup: CDR1 DFQATT, CDR2 SNEGSKA (reference sequence). This CDR3 contains 15 residues. The CDR3 DNA follows: TGCAGTGCTAGAGATTCTAGAGGGAACACAGATACGCAGTATTTT. This gives the protein CSARDSRGNTDTQYF.

This clonotype appeared many times. The chain is built from TRBV7-9 and TRBJ2-7, with D tentatively TRBD1 or TRBD2 (5 bases each). There are 13 residues in the CDR3. The germline gives CDR1 SEHNR, CDR2 FQNEAQ (reference sequence). The V end lost 5 bases, the J end lost 3 bases, and 11 bases lay between the germline ends. The CDR3 is CASSPGTVYEQYF. The CDR3 DNA reads as TGTGCCAGCAGCCCTGGGACGGTCTACGAGCAGTACTTC.

This clonotype showed up just a few times. This could be a read error, since a much larger clone is one nucleotide away. It is unclear where the CDR3 begins or ends on the DNA, so no DNA is shown, and the CDR3 is as TCRdb lists it. V usage is TRBV5-6 and J usage is TRBJ1-2; the D call of TRBD1 is as the table states it, not checked on the DNA. The CDR3 spans 15 amino acids, including both terminal residues. CDR1 and CDR2 (germline): SGHDT, YYEEEE. CDR3 loop: CASSLVGTGARGHTF.

In this sample, this clonotype turned up many times. CDR3 sequence (DNA): TGTGCCAGCAGTACCACGACAGGGGGCTACGAGCAGTACTTC. It translates to CASSTTTGGYEQYF. This chain joins TRBV6-2 or TRBV6-3 and TRBJ2-7; TRBD1 agrees at 9 bases. The CDR3 has 14 amino acids. Germline loops: CDR1 MNHEY, CDR2 SVGEGT. V was clipped by 5 bases and J by 3 bases; unmatched bases: 5.

This clonotype came up many times. This chain links TRBV12-5 with TRBJ1-1; D unresolved. CDR3 length: 13 residues. Germline CDR1 LGHNT, CDR2 FRNRAP. Trimming took 0 bases from V and 1 from J, leaving 3 bases between them. CDR3 loop: CASGLVPNTEAFF. CDR3 DNA sequence: TGTGCTAGTGGTTTGGTCCCGAACACTGAAGCTTTCTTT.

Regarding this clonotype: A far larger clone is a single base away, which makes a read error likely. The V call is TRBV6-4, the J call TRBJ2-2; D not resolved. Trimming pared 9 bases from V and 0 bases from J, leaving 8 bases between. Germline-derived CDR1 and CDR2 are MRHNA and SNTAGT. This CDR3 region has 13 residues. This chain's CDR3 is CARVQTNTGELFF. The CDR3 DNA reads as TGTGCCAGGGTACAGACGAACACCGGGGAGCTGTTTTTT.

The rearrangement uses TRBV19 and TRBJ2-3; D uncertain. The CDR3 length is 13 residues. Germline CDR1 reads LNHDA; CDR2 reads SQIVND (reference sequence). V shed 5 bases and J shed 6 bases, with 12 bases lying between them. CDR3 nucleotide sequence: TGTGCCAGTAGTCAAGGTATGTTCGATACGCAGTATTTT. It translates to CASSQGMFDTQYF.

This clonotype appeared many times. V gene TRBV2 combines with J gene TRBJ2-1; TRBD2 matches 7 bases. Germline V gene lookup returns CDR1 SNHLY and CDR2 FYNNEI. J gave up 2 bases and V 6 bases, and 7 bases lay outside the gene matches. The CDR3 runs 15 residues. CDR3 loop: CASSSGLITYNEQFF. CDR3 nucleotides: TGTGCCAGCAGCTCGGGACTAATCACCTACAATGAGCAGTTCTTC.

This clonotype appeared many times. CDR3: CASRLRTGGTDTQYF. CDR3 DNA: TGTGCCAGCAGACTTCGGACAGGGGGCACAGATACGCAGTATTTT. The V call is TRBV6-1, the J call TRBJ2-3; 9 bases align to TRBD1. V trimming: 6 bases; J trimming: 1 base; junction bases outside the gene matches: 5. CDR1 is MNHNS and CDR2 is SASEGT in the germline V gene. The CDR3 spans 15 residues.

In the case of this clonotype: It is likely a read error: a sequence one base away is far more abundant. The V call is TRBV11-3, the J call TRBJ2-3; 8 nucleotides match TRBD2. There are 17 residues in the CDR3. Germline CDR1 is SGHNT and CDR2 is YENEEA. J lost 5 bases, V lost 1 base, and 11 bases had no gene match. CDR3 in DNA: TGTGCCAGCAGCTTAGGGCGACTAGCGTGTGCGCGAGATACGCAGTATTTT. Residues: CASSLGRLACARDTQYF.

The rearrangement links TRBV5-1 to TRBJ2-3; TRBD1 might be the D (5 bases). The V gene lost 0 bases and the J gene lost 1 base, with 15 bases spanning the gap. The CDR3 totals 17 residues. CDR1 and CDR2 (germline): SGHRS, YFSETQ. The CDR3 DNA follows: TGCGCCAGCAGCTTGGTCGCAGGGTTAGCTCGCACAGATACGCAGTATTTT. Translation: CASSLVAGLARTDTQYF.

As for this clonotype: A much larger clonotype is one base distant, so this may be a read error. For the CDR3, the DNA is TGTTCCAGCAGTTACTCGCGGAAGACTGAAGCTTTCTTT. Its protein is CSSSYSRKTEAFF. The rearrangement links TRBV6-4 to TRBJ1-1; no firm D call. CDR1 MRHNA and CDR2 SNTAGT come from the germline V gene. This CDR3 is 13 amino acids long.

In this sample, this clonotype turned up once. One junction end disagrees with the germline gene, perhaps due to a read error. The rearrangement links TRBV7-2 to TRBJ1-2, with unresolved D. The CDR3 sequence is 16 residues long. CDR1 SGHTA and CDR2 FQGNSA come from the germline V gene. CDR3 sequence reads: CASSRRPDPGGHGYTF. CDR3 DNA: TGTGCCAGCAGCCGCAGACCAGACCCCGGCGGCCATGGCTACACATTC.

This clonotype is medium-sized in the sample. The V and J genes are TRBV20-1 and TRBJ2-2, with D perhaps matching TRBD1 (6 bases). V was pared by 2 bases and J by 6 bases, with 28 bases between. Germline assignment: CDR1 DFQATT and CDR2 SNEGSKA (reference sequence). The CDR3 runs to 19 residues. The CDR3 bases are TGCAGTGCTAGACTATACCCAGCCGGGACACATACCAGGGCCGGGGAGCTGTTTTTT. Protein sequence: CSARLYPAGTHTRAGELFF.

This clonotype was seen repeatedly, ten times or more. The V call is TRBV6-1, the J call TRBJ2-7; possibly TRBD1 or TRBD2 for D (5 bases each). The V end was cut by 6 bases, the J end by 0 bases, with 15 bases between. CDR1 is MNHNS, CDR2 SASEGT, per germline. This CDR3 comprises 15 residues. Written as DNA, the CDR3 is TGTGCCAGCAGCGGACGACAGCGGAGCTCCTACGAGCAGTACTTC. Protein sequence: CASSGRQRSSYEQYF.

This clonotype was detected many times. The J gene is TRBJ2-3, the V gene TRBV7-2, with a possible D match to TRBD1 (5 bases). Germline V CDR1 and CDR2: SGHTA, FQGNSA. The CDR3 runs to 16 residues. With 5 bases removed from V and 1 base from J, the gap between germline ends came to 16 bases. The CDR3 loop is CASSVQGPPRTDTQYF. The CDR3 DNA reads as TGTGCCAGCAGCGTCCAGGGTCCCCCCCGCACAGATACGCAGTATTTT.

As regards this clonotype: A single base separates this from a much larger clone, so it may be a read error. CDR3 sequence reads: CASSHSGGPGYEQYF. CDR3 coding DNA: TGCGCCAGCAGCCACAGCGGAGGCCCTGGGTACGAGCAGTACTTC. The chain combines TRBV5-1 with TRBJ2-7; D might be TRBD2 (5 bases). The CDR3 is 15 amino acids. Germline CDR1 and CDR2: SGHRS and YFSETQ. V lost 4 bases and J 4 bases, leaving 18 bases between the germline ends.

The chain combines TRBV7-2 with TRBJ2-7, with TRBD2 identical over 7 bases. Germline V gene data show CDR1 as SGHTA and CDR2 as FQGNSA. The trim removed 5 bases at V and 4 bases at J, leaving 8 bases unmatched. This CDR3 comprises 14 residues. CDR3 residues: CASSPWKAGYEQYF. CDR3 nucleotides: TGTGCCAGCAGCCCCTGGAAAGCGGGATACGAGCAGTACTTC.

This clonotype was counted a few times. The gene calls are TRBV12-3 or TRBV12-4 and TRBJ2-7; TRBD1 agrees at 7 bases. The CDR3 extends over 15 amino acids. V lost 6 bases and J lost 2; bases outside the gene matches: 10. CDR3 protein: CASRRTGADTYEQYF. CDR3 bases: TGTGCCAGCAGGCGGACAGGCGCTGACACCTACGAGCAGTACTTC.

This clonotype was picked up many times. The J gene is TRBJ1-1, the V gene TRBV12-3 or TRBV12-4; D uncertain. There are 14 residues in the CDR3. V gave up 1 base and J gave up 3 bases, with 9 bases separating them. The CDR3, as DNA: TGTGCCAGCAGTTTAGAAGGTCAGGACACTGAAGCTTTCTTT. Residues: CASSLEGQDTEAFF.

The J gene is TRBJ1-1, the V gene TRBV10-3; unclear D gene. The length of the CDR3 is 12 residues. Germline V gene sequence: CDR1 ENHRY, CDR2 SYGVKD. Trimming pared 6 bases from V and 3 bases from J, leaving 8 bases between. CDR3 DNA: TGTGCCATCAGAGAGGCGGACACTGAAGCTTTCTTT. Amino acid sequence: CAIREADTEAFF.

At least ten counts were recorded for this clonotype. The gene calls are TRBV7-2 and TRBJ2-2; 12 nucleotides match TRBD2. Germline CDR1 and CDR2: SGHTA and FQGNSA. CDR3 length equals 17 residues. The V and J ends lost 5 bases and 7 bases, in that order; junction bases with no gene match: 11. The CDR3 sequence is CASSPRTSGTFGGELFF. The CDR3 DNA reads TGTGCCAGCAGCCCGAGGACTAGCGGGACCTTCGGCGGGGAGCTGTTTTTT.

This clonotype came up many times. V gene TRBV3-1 combines with J gene TRBJ2-6; unclear D gene. The CDR3 extends over 16 amino acids. Trimming shortened V by 0 bases and J by 0 bases, and 6 bases separated the two germline ends. Germline V gene lookup returns CDR1 LGHDT and CDR2 YNNKEL (reference sequence). DNA for the CDR3: TGTGCCAGCAGCCAAGACCCGATCTCTGGGGCCAACGTCCTGACTTTC. It specifies CASSQDPISGANVLTF.

This clonotype showed up many times. The CDR3, as DNA: TGTGCCAGCAGTTACCCGGGAGGACCCGCGTTGGAAGAGACCCAGTACTTC. This translates into CASSYPGGPALEETQYF. The chain recombines TRBV7-9 with TRBJ2-5; 7 bases are shared with TRBD2. Germline CDR1 is SEHNR and CDR2 is FQNEAQ (reference sequence). The CDR3 loop spans 17 amino acids. Unmatched junction bases numbered 16, after V lost 6 bases and J lost 3 bases.

This clonotype showed up many times. The CDR3 sequence: CATGERASSDTQYF. CDR3 coding DNA: TGTGCCACCGGGGAGCGCGCCAGCAGCGATACGCAGTATTTT. This chain links TRBV12-3 or TRBV12-4 with TRBJ2-3; D perhaps matches TRBD2 (5 bases). V lost 10 bases and J 6 bases, leaving 20 bases between the germline ends. The CDR3 runs 14 residues.

At least ten counts were recorded for this clonotype. CDR3 bases: TGCGCCAGCAGCCTGGGAAATACTGGACAGAATACGCAGTATTTT. Translation gives CASSLGNTGQNTQYF. J is TRBJ2-3 and V is TRBV5-1; tentative D call: TRBD1 (6 bases). Per the germline V gene, CDR1 is SGHRS and CDR2 is YFSETQ. Trimming shortened V by 4 bases and J by 7 bases, and 19 bases separated the two germline ends. This CDR3 is built from 15 residues.

The CDR3 region has the DNA TGTGCCACCAGTGATTTGGGGGCGCGCGGGACCTACGAGCAGTACTTC. Its protein is CATSDLGARGTYEQYF. V and J are TRBV24-1 and TRBJ2-7, with D possibly being TRBD2 (6 bases). V lost 0 bases to trimming and J lost 2 bases, with 13 bases between them. CDR1 and CDR2 (germline): KGHDR, SFDVKD. This CDR3 spans 16 amino acids.

This chain links TRBV7-8 with TRBJ2-1; TRBD2 agrees at 9 bases. CDR1 is SGHVS, CDR2 FQNEAQ, per germline. J gave up 8 bases and V 2 bases, and 16 bases lay outside the gene matches. The CDR3 is 18 residues long. The chain's CDR3 is CASSLRLAEGPVFDEQFF. CDR3 coding DNA: TGTGCCAGCAGCTTAAGACTAGCGGAAGGGCCAGTGTTTGATGAGCAGTTCTTC.